This TCR beta chain was retrieved from a study of T-cell reconstitution after alpha-beta-depleted transplantation in children. This clonotype was seen a few times. The germline V gene has CDR1 DFQATT and CDR2 SNEGSKA (reference sequence). The CDR3 runs 15 residues. Trimming pared 3 bases from V and 7 bases from J, leaving 19 bases between. Researchers prepared the TCRbeta library using unique molecular identifiers, the study reports. TCRdb passed the PCR reads through MiXCR, listing each CDR3 protein once. The sample carries roughly 500,000 distinct CDR3 sequences, roughly 18% recorded once. The sample was PBMCs from the stem cell graft donor, taken from the stem cell graft. The clonotype was recovered from a human donor who donated a stem cell graft to a child with acute lymphoblastic leukemia. V usage is TRBV20-1 and J usage is TRBJ1-5; no firm D call. The CDR3 DNA reads TGCAGTGCTAGCGAGGAGACATCACGAGGGCAGCCCCAGCATTTT. Amino acids: CSASEETSRGQPQHF.